This T cell receptor beta chain is from a study of early stage breast cancer tumors. General observations from the study: In about 85% of the 16 patients, blood comparison separated tumor from normal breast. Most shared enriched TCRB sequences were commonly generated ones.

TCRdb's table, derived via immunoSEQ multiplex PCR, lists solely in-frame clones and lacks some. The sample has 25,000 to 35,000 clones; 70% to 75% are singletons. Trimming stripped 6 bases from V and 9 bases from J, with 11 bases between. The CDR3 length is 11 residues. Germline values: CDR1 MNHNS, CDR2 SASEGT. This clone appeared a few times. Antigen specificity is unknown. This clonotype was sampled from a person between 30 and 45 years old with breast cancer. The J gene is TRBJ2-5, the V gene TRBV6-1; no definite D call. Sequenced: breast tumor tissue. CDR3 region: CASRQQNAQYF. In nucleotides, the CDR3 is TGTGCCAGCAGACAACAGAATGCCCAGTACTTC.